This TCR beta chain was captured in a study of beta chain features in type 1 diabetes. Study results and limitations: Within each of all four CD4+ subsets, Type 1 diabetes patients had TCRB CDR3s that were moderately but significantly shorter.

The sequenced template was cDNA made from the entire isolated RNA. The repertoire was sequenced with immunoSEQ multiplex PCR; TCRdb's copy has only in-frame clones and lacks some. The sample has 250,000 to 350,000 clones; 15% are singletons. Looked up from germline, CDR1 is SQVTM and CDR2 is ANQGSEA. The CDR3 has 15 residues. Trimming took off 1 base at V and 5 bases at J, with 17 bases between the two ends. This clone appeared a few times. Antigen unknown. The material sequenced was naive CD4+ T cells from blood. This chain links TRBV29-1 with TRBJ2-5; a weak D match, TRBD2 (5 bases). The TCR was taken from a man between 18 and 29 years old with type 1 diabetes. CDR3 nucleotide sequence: TGCAGCGTTGAAGCGGGCATATGGTGGAGGGAGACCCAGTACTTC. It encodes CSVEAGIWWRETQYF.